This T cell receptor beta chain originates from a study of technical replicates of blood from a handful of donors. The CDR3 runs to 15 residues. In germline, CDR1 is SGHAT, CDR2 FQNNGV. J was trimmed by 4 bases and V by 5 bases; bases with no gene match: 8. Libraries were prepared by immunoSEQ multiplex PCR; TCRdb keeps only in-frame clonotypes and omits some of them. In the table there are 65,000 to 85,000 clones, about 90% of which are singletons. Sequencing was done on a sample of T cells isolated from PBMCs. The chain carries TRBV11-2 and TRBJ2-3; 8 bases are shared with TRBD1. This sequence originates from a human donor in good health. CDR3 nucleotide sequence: TGTGCCAGCAGCCGCCGACAGGGGTGGGCAGATACGCAGTATTTT. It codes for CASSRRQGWADTQYF.